This TCR beta chain was found in a study of T cell changes during pregnancy in multiple sclerosis. The CDR3 contains 14 residues. The V gene end was trimmed by 2 bases and the J gene end by 6 bases; junction bases not matched to a gene: 2. Germline V gene lookup returns CDR1 MDHEN and CDR2 SYDVKM. Assay used: immunoSEQ multiplex PCR; TCRdb lists only in-frame clones, some missing. The sample records more than 30,000 clones, around 89% being singletons. Specimen: CD4+ T cells from peripheral blood mononuclear cells, collected in the third trimester of pregnancy. This chain joins TRBV28 and TRBJ2-5, with 11 bases identical to TRBD2. The receptor was isolated from a female donor in good health, enrolled as a control in a pregnancy study. In DNA, the CDR3 is TGTGCCAGCAGTTTAACTAGCGGGAGTCAGACCCAGTACTTC. Protein sequence: CASSLTSGSQTQYF.